Below are 10 T cell receptor beta chains sequenced from a single sample in a study of blood T cell repertoires in COVID-19. The assay was immunoSEQ multiplex PCR, and TCRdb's table has in-frame clones only and misses some. The sample lists over 15,000 clones, around 90% occurring once. Specimen: peripheral blood. These receptors originate from a woman aged 80 or over with COVID-19, enrolled during active disease.

The J gene is TRBJ2-1, the V gene TRBV18; 8 nucleotides agree with TRBD2. The CDR3 is made up of 15 amino acids. Germline CDR1 is KGHSH and CDR2 is LQKENI. V lost 0 bases to trimming and J lost 7 bases; unmatched junction nucleotides: 5. CDR3 loop: CASSPPSGSKNEQFF. The CDR3 coding sequence is TGTGCCAGCTCACCACCCAGCGGGAGCAAGAATGAGCAGTTCTTC.

The chain recombines TRBV28 with TRBJ2-6, with D maybe TRBD2 (6 bases). The CDR3 extends over 18 amino acids. Per the germline V gene, CDR1 is MDHEN and CDR2 is SYDVKM. Trimming removed 8 bases at V and 2 bases at J, with 22 bases between. CDR3 in DNA: TGTGCCAGCGTCGGCGCCACTCTCGGGAGAGCTGGGGCCAACGTCCTGACTTTC. Its translation: CASVGATLGRAGANVLTF.

The J gene is TRBJ2-3, the V gene TRBV4-1; 12 bases fit TRBD2. The CDR3 loop spans 22 amino acids. Germline V CDR1 and CDR2: MGHRA, YSYEKL. V gave up 6 bases and J gave up 5 bases; unmatched junction bases: 27. The DNA for the CDR3 is TGCGCCAGCAGTCCCAAGCGTCGCTTAAGCCAACTAGCGGGGGGCCAAGGAGATACGCAGTATTTT. It codes for CASSPKRRLSQLAGGQGDTQYF.

The rearrangement links TRBV12-3 or TRBV12-4 to TRBJ1-5; D uncertain. With 2 bases removed from V and 7 bases from J, the gap between germline ends came to 6 bases. The length of the CDR3 is 12 residues. CDR3 in amino acids: CASSLSGQPQHF. The CDR3 bases are TGTGCCAGCAGTTTATCGGGGCAGCCCCAGCATTTT.

The V gene is TRBV4-3, the J gene TRBJ2-2, with TRBD1 as a possible D gene (5 bases). The CDR3 extends over 18 amino acids. Trimming cost V 0 bases and J 1 base, with 15 bases left between them. Germline lookup yields CDR1 LGHNA and CDR2 YSLEER. CDR3: CASSQESQTVLNTGELFF. In nucleotides, the CDR3 is TGCGCCAGCAGCCAAGAGTCACAGACAGTTCTGAACACCGGGGAGCTGTTTTTT.

V gene TRBV28 combines with J gene TRBJ2-1; 8 bases are a match to TRBD1. Per the germline V gene, CDR1 is MDHEN and CDR2 is SYDVKM. This CDR3 contains 13 residues. Unmatched junction bases numbered 3, after V lost 7 bases and J lost 4 bases. The CDR3 DNA is TGTGCCAGCATGGACAGGGCTTACAATGAGCAGTTCTTC. This encodes CASMDRAYNEQFF.

The genes are TRBV18 and TRBJ2-5; 11 bases line up with TRBD1. The V gene end was trimmed by 6 bases and the J gene end by 9 bases; junction bases not matched to a gene: 12. The CDR3 length is 15 residues. Germline CDR1 is KGHSH and CDR2 is LQKENI. The CDR3: CASSQTRTGGESQYF. DNA for the CDR3: TGTGCCAGCTCTCAAACTCGGACAGGGGGCGAGTCCCAGTACTTC.

The V gene is TRBV19, the J gene TRBJ2-7; D gene ambiguous. Germline lookup yields CDR1 LNHDA and CDR2 SQIVND (reference sequence). The CDR3 is made up of 17 amino acids. V was shortened by 0 bases and J by 1 base, with 16 bases between the two germline ends. The CDR3 DNA reads as TGTGCCAGTAGTATAGATCATTGGGCCGCAACTTCCTACGAGCAGTACTTC. This translates into CASSIDHWAATSYEQYF. The entire variable domain, with the rest obtained from reference TRBV19 and TRBJ2-7, is as follows: DGGITQSPKYLFRKEGQNVTLSCEQNLNHDAMYWYRQDPGQGLRLIYYSQIVNDFQKGDIAEGYSVSREKKESFPLTVTSAQKNPTAFYLCASSIDHWAATSYEQYFGPGTRLTVT.

This chain uses TRBV7-2 with TRBJ2-5, with D perhaps matching TRBD2 (5 bases). The CDR3 consists of 15 residues. V lost 1 base, J lost 0 bases, and 9 bases lay in between. The germline V gene encodes CDR1 SGHTA and CDR2 FQGNSA. The CDR3 DNA follows: TGTGCCAGCAGCTTAGGCGGGTCGTACCAAGAGACCCAGTACTTC. It specifies CASSLGGSYQETQYF.

V is TRBV10-2 and J is TRBJ1-4; 9 bases align to TRBD1. Germline CDR1 WSHSY, CDR2 SAAADI. The CDR3 is made up of 14 amino acids. Trimming cost V 6 bases and J 5 bases; bases outside gene matches: 4. The DNA of the CDR3 is TGCGCCAGCAGCCCCGGGACAGGGAATGAAAAACTGTTTTTT. Its translation is CASSPGTGNEKLFF.